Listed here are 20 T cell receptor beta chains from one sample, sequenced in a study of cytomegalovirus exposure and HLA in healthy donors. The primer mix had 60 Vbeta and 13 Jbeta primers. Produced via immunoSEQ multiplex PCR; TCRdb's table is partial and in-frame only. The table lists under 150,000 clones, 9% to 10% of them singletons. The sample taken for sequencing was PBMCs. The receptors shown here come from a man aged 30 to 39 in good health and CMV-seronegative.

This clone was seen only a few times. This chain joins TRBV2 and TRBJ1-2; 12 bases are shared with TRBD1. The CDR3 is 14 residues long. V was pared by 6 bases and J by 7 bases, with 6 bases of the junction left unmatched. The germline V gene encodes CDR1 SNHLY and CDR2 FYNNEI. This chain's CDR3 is CASRGTGGRLGYTF. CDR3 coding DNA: TGTGCCAGCAGGGGGACAGGGGGCAGACTTGGCTACACCTTC.

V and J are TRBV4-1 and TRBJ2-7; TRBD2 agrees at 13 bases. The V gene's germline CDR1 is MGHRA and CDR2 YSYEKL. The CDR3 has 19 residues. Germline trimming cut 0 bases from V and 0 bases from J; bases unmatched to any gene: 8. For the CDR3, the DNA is TGCGCCAGCAGCCAAGACCTGGGACTAGCGGGAAAAAGCTCCTACGAGCAGTACTTC. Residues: CASSQDLGLAGKSSYEQYF.

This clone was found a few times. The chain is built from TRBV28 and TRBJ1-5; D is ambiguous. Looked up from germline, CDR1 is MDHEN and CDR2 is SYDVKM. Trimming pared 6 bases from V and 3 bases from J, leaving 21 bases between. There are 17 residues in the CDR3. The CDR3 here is CASSRYSAAGNNQPQHF. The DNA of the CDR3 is TGTGCCAGCAGCCGGTATTCGGCGGCGGGAAACAATCAGCCCCAGCATTTT. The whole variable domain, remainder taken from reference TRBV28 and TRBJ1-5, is DVKVTQSSRYLVKRTGEKVFLECVQDMDHENMFWYRQDPGLGLRLIYFSYDVKMKEKGDIPEGYSVSREKKERFSLILESASTNQTSMYLCASSRYSAAGNNQPQHFGDGTRLSIL.

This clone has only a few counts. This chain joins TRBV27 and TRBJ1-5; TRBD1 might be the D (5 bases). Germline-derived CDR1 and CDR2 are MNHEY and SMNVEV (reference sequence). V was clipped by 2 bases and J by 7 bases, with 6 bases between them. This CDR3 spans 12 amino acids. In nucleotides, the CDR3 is TGTGCCAGCAGTTTAAGGGGACAGCCCCAGCATTTT. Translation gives CASSLRGQPQHF.

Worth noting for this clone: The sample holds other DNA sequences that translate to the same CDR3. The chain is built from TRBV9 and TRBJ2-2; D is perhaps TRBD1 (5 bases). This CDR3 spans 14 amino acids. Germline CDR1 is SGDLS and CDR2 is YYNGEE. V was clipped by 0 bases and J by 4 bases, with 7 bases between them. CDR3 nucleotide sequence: TGTGCCAGCAGCGTAGGGGGCAGCACCGGGGAGCTGTTTTTT. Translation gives CASSVGGSTGELFF.

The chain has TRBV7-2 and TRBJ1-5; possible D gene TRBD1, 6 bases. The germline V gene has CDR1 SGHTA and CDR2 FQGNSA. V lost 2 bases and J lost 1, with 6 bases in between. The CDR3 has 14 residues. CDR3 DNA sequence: TGTGCCAGCAGCTTACAGGGGAGCAATCAGCCCCAGCATTTT. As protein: CASSLQGSNQPQHF.

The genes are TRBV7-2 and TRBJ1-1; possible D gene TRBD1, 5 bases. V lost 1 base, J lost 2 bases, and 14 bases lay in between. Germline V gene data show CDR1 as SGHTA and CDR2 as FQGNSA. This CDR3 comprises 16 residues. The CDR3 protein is CASSLEAGGFNTEAFF. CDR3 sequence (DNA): TGTGCCAGCAGCTTAGAGGCTGGGGGGTTCAACACTGAAGCTTTCTTT.

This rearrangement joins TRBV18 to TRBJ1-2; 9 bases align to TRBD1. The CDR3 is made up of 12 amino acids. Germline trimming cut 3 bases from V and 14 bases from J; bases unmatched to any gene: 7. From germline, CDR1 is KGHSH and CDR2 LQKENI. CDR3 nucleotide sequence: TGTGCCAGCTCACCTCGGACAGGGGCTGCAACCTTC. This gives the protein CASSPRTGAATF.

The CDR3 bases are TGTGCCAGCTCCCCAGGGGCCCCCTACGAGCAGTACTTC. It yields the protein CASSPGAPYEQYF. This rearrangement joins TRBV6-1 to TRBJ2-7; D might be TRBD1 (6 bases). Germline CDR1 MNHNS, CDR2 SASEGT. This CDR3 spans 13 amino acids. Trimming removed 8 bases from V and 2 bases from J, with 13 bases in between.

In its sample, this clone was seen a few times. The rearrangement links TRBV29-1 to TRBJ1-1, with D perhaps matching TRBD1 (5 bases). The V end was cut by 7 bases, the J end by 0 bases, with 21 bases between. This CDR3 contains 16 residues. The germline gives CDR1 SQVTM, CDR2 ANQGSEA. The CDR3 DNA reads TGCAGCGCGAGACCAGGGTATAGCAGGATGAACACTGAAGCTTTCTTT. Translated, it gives CSARPGYSRMNTEAFF.

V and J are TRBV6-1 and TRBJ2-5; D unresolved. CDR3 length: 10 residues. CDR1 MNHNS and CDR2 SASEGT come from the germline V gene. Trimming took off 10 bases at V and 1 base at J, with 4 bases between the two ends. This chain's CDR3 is CATGQETQYF. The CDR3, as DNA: TGTGCCACCGGCCAAGAGACCCAGTACTTC.

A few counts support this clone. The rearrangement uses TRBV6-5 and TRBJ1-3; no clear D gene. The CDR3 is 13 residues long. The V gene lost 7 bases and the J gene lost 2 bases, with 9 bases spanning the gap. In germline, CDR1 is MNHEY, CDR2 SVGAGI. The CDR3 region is CASIPRAGNTIYF. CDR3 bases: TGTGCCAGCATCCCCCGGGCTGGAAACACCATATATTTT.

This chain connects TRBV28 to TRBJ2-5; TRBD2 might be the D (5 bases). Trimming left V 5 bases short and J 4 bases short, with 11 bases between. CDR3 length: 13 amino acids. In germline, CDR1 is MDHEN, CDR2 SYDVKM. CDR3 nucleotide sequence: TGTGCCAGCAGTGCCCCTCGGGGAGAGACCCAGTACTTC. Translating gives CASSAPRGETQYF. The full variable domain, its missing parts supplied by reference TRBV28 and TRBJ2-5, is DVKVTQSSRYLVKRTGEKVFLECVQDMDHENMFWYRQDPGLGLRLIYFSYDVKMKEKGDIPEGYSVSREKKERFSLILESASTNQTSMYLCASSAPRGETQYFGPGTRLLVL.

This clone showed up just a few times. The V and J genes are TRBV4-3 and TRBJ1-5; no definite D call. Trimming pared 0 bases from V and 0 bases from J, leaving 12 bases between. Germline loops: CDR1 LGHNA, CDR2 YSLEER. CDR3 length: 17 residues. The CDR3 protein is CASSQDLGKYSNQPQHF. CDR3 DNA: TGCGCCAGCAGCCAAGACCTCGGGAAGTATAGCAATCAGCCCCAGCATTTT.

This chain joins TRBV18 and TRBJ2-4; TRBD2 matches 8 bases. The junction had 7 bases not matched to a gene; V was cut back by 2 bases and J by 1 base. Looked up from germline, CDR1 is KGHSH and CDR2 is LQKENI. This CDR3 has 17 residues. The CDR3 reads CASSPGSGGGAKNIQYF. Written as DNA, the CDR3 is TGTGCCAGCTCACCAGGGAGCGGGGGAGGGGCCAAAAACATTCAGTACTTC.

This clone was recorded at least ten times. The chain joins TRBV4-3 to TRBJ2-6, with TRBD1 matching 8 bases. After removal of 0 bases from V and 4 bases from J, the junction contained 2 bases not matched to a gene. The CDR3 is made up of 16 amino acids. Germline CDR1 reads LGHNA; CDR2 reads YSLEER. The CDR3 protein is CASSQDTGGGANVLTF. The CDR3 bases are TGCGCCAGCAGCCAAGATACAGGGGGAGGGGCCAACGTCCTGACTTTC.

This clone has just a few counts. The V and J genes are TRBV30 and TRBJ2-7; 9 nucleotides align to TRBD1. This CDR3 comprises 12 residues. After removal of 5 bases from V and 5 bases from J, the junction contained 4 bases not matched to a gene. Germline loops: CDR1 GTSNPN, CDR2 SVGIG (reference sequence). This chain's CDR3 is CAWGTGNHEQYF. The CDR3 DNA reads TGTGCCTGGGGGACAGGGAACCACGAGCAGTACTTC. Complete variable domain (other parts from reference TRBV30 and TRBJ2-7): SQTIHQWPATLVQPVGSPLSLECTVEGTSNPNLYWYRQAAGRGLQLLFYSVGIGQISSEVPQNLSASRPQDRQFILSSKKLLLSDSGFYLCAWGTGNHEQYFGPGTRLTVT.

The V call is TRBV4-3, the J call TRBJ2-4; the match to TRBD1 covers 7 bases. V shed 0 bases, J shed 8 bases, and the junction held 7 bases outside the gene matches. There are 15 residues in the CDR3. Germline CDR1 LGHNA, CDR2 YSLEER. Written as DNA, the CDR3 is TGCGCCAGCAGCCAAGATAGAGGGGGCGCATACATTCAGTACTTC. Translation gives CASSQDRGGAYIQYF.

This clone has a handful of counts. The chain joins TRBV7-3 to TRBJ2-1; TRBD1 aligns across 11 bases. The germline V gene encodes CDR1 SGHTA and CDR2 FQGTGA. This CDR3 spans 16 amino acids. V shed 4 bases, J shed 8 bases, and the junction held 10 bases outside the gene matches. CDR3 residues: CASSSRPGQGGDEQFF. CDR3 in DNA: TGTGCCAGCAGCTCCCGGCCGGGACAGGGGGGCGATGAGCAGTTCTTC.

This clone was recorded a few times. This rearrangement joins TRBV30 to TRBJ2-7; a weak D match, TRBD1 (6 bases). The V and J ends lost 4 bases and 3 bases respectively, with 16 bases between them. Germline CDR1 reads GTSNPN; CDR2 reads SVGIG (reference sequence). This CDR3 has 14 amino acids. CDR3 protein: CAWTSQVGGYEQYF. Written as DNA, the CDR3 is TGTGCCTGGACTTCGCAGGTAGGGGGCTACGAGCAGTACTTC.